Below are 29 T cell receptor beta chains sequenced from a single sample in a study of shared clonotypes between healthy human individuals. Clones were read by immunoSEQ multiplex PCR, and TCRdb kept only the in-frame ones, dropping some. The table has millions of clones, about 95% seen once. Terminally differentiated effector memory CD45RA+ cells were excluded from the naive CD8 cells, which were CD45RO-negative and positively selected for CCR7. The sample comprised naive CD8+ T cells sorted from blood. These receptors came from a man aged 18-30 years in good health.

The chain employs TRBV4-1 and TRBJ2-2; D is uncertain. The V gene's germline CDR1 is MGHRA and CDR2 YSYEKL. There are 14 residues in the CDR3. The germline V and J ends were trimmed by 2 bases and 5 bases, with 9 bases remaining between them. CDR3 DNA sequence: TGCGCCAGCAGCCAATTCGTGCGGACCGGGGAGCTGTTTTTT. This encodes CASSQFVRTGELFF.

This clone was detected a few times. The chain links TRBV7-9 to TRBJ1-2, with D hard to call. Germline-derived CDR1 and CDR2 are SEHNR and FQNEAQ (reference sequence). Trimming removed 5 bases at V and 2 bases at J, with 15 bases between. There are 15 residues in the CDR3. The CDR3 bases are TGTGCCAGCAGCCTAACCGGACGGTCGAACTATGGCTACACCTTC. This sequence encodes CASSLTGRSNYGYTF. The whole variable domain, filled in from reference TRBV7-9 and TRBJ1-2, reads DTGVSQNPRHKITKRGQNVTFRCDPISEHNRLYWYRQTLGQGPEFLTYFQNEAQLEKSRLLSDRFSAERPKGSFSTLEIQRTEQGDSAMYLCASSLTGRSNYGYTFGSGTRLTVV.

The chain uses TRBV27 and TRBJ2-3, with TRBD2 matching 9 bases. J lost 0 bases, V lost 0 bases, and 1 base had no gene match. The CDR3 sequence is 16 residues long. Germline loops: CDR1 MNHEY, CDR2 SMNVEV (reference sequence). For the CDR3, the DNA is TGTGCCAGCAGTTTATCTACTAGCGGGAGCACAGATACGCAGTATTTT. Translated, it gives CASSLSTSGSTDTQYF.

The chain recombines TRBV2 with TRBJ2-1; the D is unclear. The CDR3 is 13 amino acids. Germline lookup yields CDR1 SNHLY and CDR2 FYNNEI. V was pared by 2 bases and J by 5 bases, with 7 bases between. DNA for the CDR3: TGTGCCAGCAGTGAACGCCAGGACAATGAGCAGTTCTTC. Translation: CASSERQDNEQFF.

The V and J genes are TRBV5-4 and TRBJ2-1; tentatively, D is TRBD2 (5 bases). From germline, CDR1 is SGHNT and CDR2 YYREEE (reference sequence). V was clipped by 4 bases and J by 13 bases, with 15 bases between them. This CDR3 has 12 residues. The CDR3 bases are TGTGCCAGCAGCACACCGTCGGGGTTCCAGTTCTTC. Residues: CASSTPSGFQFF.

The chain has TRBV19 and TRBJ1-1; TRBD1 matches at 7 bases. With V trimmed by 4 bases and J by 0 bases, 5 bases remained unmatched. Germline assignment: CDR1 LNHDA and CDR2 SQIVND (reference sequence). The CDR3 runs 15 residues. CDR3 residues: CASSNQQGMNTEAFF. The CDR3 DNA reads TGTGCCAGTAGTAATCAACAGGGGATGAACACTGAAGCTTTCTTT.

V usage is TRBV2 and J usage is TRBJ2-7; D unclear. Germline V gene sequence: CDR1 SNHLY, CDR2 FYNNEI. The CDR3 extends over 16 amino acids. The V end lost 2 bases, the J end lost 2 bases, and 16 bases lay between the germline ends. In nucleotides, the CDR3 is TGTGCCAGCAGTGAACAGCTTCCCGGCGTAACCTACGAGCAGTACTTC. Protein: CASSEQLPGVTYEQYF.

The chain links TRBV7-2 to TRBJ1-1, with 7 bases aligning to TRBD1. Per the germline V gene, CDR1 is SGHTA and CDR2 is FQGNSA. The V segment lost 5 bases and the J segment 5 bases; nucleotides outside the gene matches: 14. The CDR3 consists of 16 residues. DNA of the CDR3: TGTGCCAGCAGCCCAAGTTGGACAGGAGGGGGGACTGAAGCTTTCTTT. Its translation is CASSPSWTGGGTEAFF.

On this clone itself: This same CDR3 is encoded by further DNA sequences in the sample. V and J are TRBV27 and TRBJ2-5, with D tentatively TRBD2 (5 bases). This CDR3 has 13 amino acids. V dropped 3 bases and J dropped 4 bases, with 9 bases sitting between them. Germline V lookup: CDR1 MNHEY, CDR2 SMNVEV (reference sequence). CDR3 sequence reads: CASSFGVGETQYF. In nucleotides, the CDR3 is TGTGCCAGCAGTTTCGGGGTCGGAGAGACCCAGTACTTC.

This chain links TRBV7-2 with TRBJ2-7; 11 positions agree with TRBD2. Trimming took 4 bases from V and 4 from J; bases not matched to a gene: 6. The V gene's germline CDR1 is SGHTA and CDR2 FQGNSA. The CDR3 is 15 amino acids. CDR3 residues: CASSSTSGGSYEQYF. The CDR3 DNA reads TGTGCCAGCAGCTCTACTAGCGGGGGTAGTTACGAGCAGTACTTC.

The rearrangement uses TRBV5-6 and TRBJ2-7; D may be TRBD1 or TRBD2 (5 bases each). Trimming cost V 2 bases and J 6 bases, with 12 bases left between them. Germline V gene sequence: CDR1 SGHDT, CDR2 YYEEEE. This CDR3 has 13 amino acids. The DNA for the CDR3 is TGTGCCAGCAGCTTCACAGGTACTAGCGAGCAGTACTTC. This encodes CASSFTGTSEQYF.

The chain links TRBV4-1 to TRBJ2-1; TRBD2 is a possible D gene (5 bases). Trimming cost V 0 bases and J 4 bases, with 16 bases left between them. Germline V gene data show CDR1 as MGHRA and CDR2 as YSYEKL. The length of the CDR3 is 17 residues. The CDR3 DNA is TGCGCCAGCAGCCAAGATGGGATAGCGAATCGTTACAATGAGCAGTTCTTC. It is translated as CASSQDGIANRYNEQFF.

Points on this clone: Other DNA sequences in this specimen translate into the identical CDR3. CDR3 sequence reads: CAWSVGGGTEAFF. CDR3 in DNA: TGTGCCTGGTCCGTTGGGGGGGGCACTGAAGCTTTCTTT. This chain connects TRBV30 to TRBJ1-1, with D perhaps matching TRBD1 (5 bases). Trimming shortened V by 5 bases and J by 4 bases, and 14 bases separated the two germline ends. The CDR3 extends over 13 amino acids. Germline CDR1 GTSNPN, CDR2 SVGIG (reference sequence).

The chain employs TRBV19 and TRBJ1-2, with D perhaps TRBD1 (6 bases). CDR3 size: 14 residues. V gave up 6 bases and J gave up 7 bases, with 18 bases separating them. The germline V gene encodes CDR1 LNHDA and CDR2 SQIVND (reference sequence). CDR3 sequence reads: CASSPGATQFGYTF. The CDR3 DNA reads TGTGCCAGTAGCCCGGGGGCGACTCAATTTGGCTACACCTTC.

V and J are TRBV4-1 and TRBJ1-2, with a tentative D call TRBD1 (6 bases). The germline V and J ends were trimmed by 1 base and 8 bases, with 11 bases remaining between them. CDR1 and CDR2 (germline): MGHRA, YSYEKL. This CDR3 has 13 residues. The CDR3, as DNA: TGCGCCAGCAGCCAAGTTAGGGGGTCCGGCTACACCTTC. Protein: CASSQVRGSGYTF.

The CDR3 loop reads CATGAGASGNTIYF. For the CDR3, the DNA is TGTGCCACTGGGGCAGGGGCCTCTGGAAACACCATATATTTT. The chain is built from TRBV10-3 and TRBJ1-3; weak D call: TRBD1 (6 bases). The ends were cut back, 10 bases at V and 0 bases at J, with 13 bases in the middle. CDR3 length: 14 residues. Germline assignment: CDR1 ENHRY and CDR2 SYGVKD.

This chain joins TRBV10-3 and TRBJ2-3; 14 bases line up with TRBD2. J lost 2 bases, V lost 4 bases, and 11 bases had no gene match. There are 19 residues in the CDR3. Germline V gives CDR1 ENHRY, CDR2 SYGVKD. DNA of the CDR3: TGTGCCATCAGTGGGCAGACTAGCGGGGGGGACCGCCCCACAGATACGCAGTATTTT. The encoded protein is CAISGQTSGGDRPTDTQYF.

This chain links TRBV7-9 with TRBJ2-7, with TRBD1 matching 8 bases. V gave up 8 bases and J gave up 5 bases; unmatched junction bases: 5. The CDR3 totals 12 residues. Germline values: CDR1 SEHNR, CDR2 FQNEAQ (reference sequence). The CDR3 loop reads CASDRGTHEQYF. The CDR3 DNA follows: TGTGCCAGCGACAGGGGTACTCACGAGCAGTACTTC.

The chain carries TRBV18 and TRBJ1-6; weak D call: TRBD1 (5 bases). The V gene's germline CDR1 is KGHSH and CDR2 LQKENI. CDR3 length: 15 amino acids. Trimming removed 0 bases at V and 5 bases at J, with 8 bases between. The CDR3 is CASSPPQGNNSPLHF. CDR3 DNA: TGTGCCAGCTCACCACCCCAGGGAAATAATTCACCCCTCCACTTT. The full variable domain, rest sourced from reference TRBV18 and TRBJ1-6, is NAGVMQNPRHLVRRRGQEARLRCSPMKGHSHVYWYRQLPEEGLKFMVYLQKENIIDESGMPKERFSAEFPKEGPSILRIQQVVRGDSAAYFCASSPPQGNNSPLHFGNGTRLTVT.

The J gene is TRBJ2-1, the V gene TRBV13; a possible D gene is TRBD1 (6 bases). This CDR3 spans 12 amino acids. The germline V gene encodes CDR1 PRHDT and CDR2 FYEKMQ (reference sequence). Trimming removed 9 bases from V and 2 bases from J, with 8 bases in between. This chain's CDR3 is CASQGPYNEQFF. The CDR3 DNA follows: TGTGCCAGTCAGGGGCCCTACAATGAGCAGTTCTTC.

V usage is TRBV2 and J usage is TRBJ1-4; D unclear. The germline V gene has CDR1 SNHLY and CDR2 FYNNEI. The CDR3 runs to 16 residues. Trimming stripped 8 bases from V and 5 bases from J, with 21 bases between. The CDR3 DNA is TGTGCCAGCGGGAAACTCCGCGGGCCCTTAAATGAAAAACTGTTTTTT. Translating it yields CASGKLRGPLNEKLFF.

This clone was detected only a few times. This chain connects TRBV5-8 to TRBJ1-5; D perhaps matches TRBD1 (5 bases). The ends were cut back, 1 base at V and 5 bases at J, with 7 bases in the middle. The CDR3 length is 13 residues. Germline-derived CDR1 and CDR2 are SGHTS and YDEGEE. CDR3 residues: CASSLLGDQPQHF. For the CDR3, the DNA is TGTGCCAGCAGCTTGTTGGGGGATCAGCCCCAGCATTTT.

The chain is built from TRBV6-5 and TRBJ2-1, with D possibly matching TRBD1 (6 bases). The CDR3 is 13 amino acids. The germline V gene encodes CDR1 MNHEY and CDR2 SVGAGI. V gave up 4 bases and J gave up 10 bases, with 14 bases separating them. As DNA, the CDR3 is TGTGCCAGCAGTTTTTCTCCCGGGACAGAGCAGTTCTTC. Its protein product is CASSFSPGTEQFF.

The chain combines TRBV13 with TRBJ2-7; D gene unclear. Germline V lookup: CDR1 PRHDT, CDR2 FYEKMQ (reference sequence). The V and J ends lost 3 bases and 0 bases respectively, with 6 bases between them. This CDR3 has 13 residues. CDR3 nucleotides: TGTGCCAGCAGCTTCGAGAGCTCCTACGAGCAGTACTTC. Translated: CASSFESSYEQYF.

This chain links TRBV13 with TRBJ2-5; no definite D call. Per the germline V gene, CDR1 is PRHDT and CDR2 is FYEKMQ (reference sequence). V dropped 4 bases and J dropped 5 bases, with 11 bases sitting between them. The CDR3 is 13 residues long. The CDR3 nucleotides are TGTGCCAGCAGCTCCAGATCTGGTGAGACCCAGTACTTC. Its translation: CASSSRSGETQYF.

The J gene is TRBJ2-2, the V gene TRBV9, with D possibly TRBD2 on 5 matching bases. Germline values: CDR1 SGDLS, CDR2 YYNGEE. With 4 bases removed from V and 3 bases from J, the gap between germline ends came to 16 bases. The CDR3 has 16 amino acids. The CDR3 region has the DNA TGTGCCAGCAGCTCCAGCGGCAGAGGGTACACCGGGGAGCTGTTTTTT. It specifies CASSSSGRGYTGELFF.

To note about this clone: This sample also contains other DNA sequences that code for the same CDR3. The rearrangement joins TRBV5-6 to TRBJ1-1; possibly TRBD1 for D (5 bases). V dropped 4 bases and J dropped 4 bases, with 8 bases sitting between them. The V gene's germline CDR1 is SGHDT and CDR2 YYEEEE. This CDR3 has 12 amino acids. The DNA for the CDR3 is TGTGCCAGCAGCGCGGGGGGCACTGAAGCTTTCTTT. It codes for CASSAGGTEAFF.

The J gene is TRBJ1-4, the V gene TRBV5-4, with a tentative D call TRBD1 (6 bases). The CDR3 is 15 residues long. The germline V gene encodes CDR1 SGHNT and CDR2 YYREEE (reference sequence). Trimming removed 4 bases at V and 2 bases at J, with 12 bases between. CDR3 residues: CASSQYRDTNEKLFF. The DNA of the CDR3 is TGTGCCAGCAGCCAGTACAGGGACACTAATGAAAAACTGTTTTTT.

This chain links TRBV2 with TRBJ2-2, with D maybe TRBD1 (6 bases). The V gene lost 6 bases and the J gene lost 6 bases, with 11 bases spanning the gap. Germline V lookup: CDR1 SNHLY, CDR2 FYNNEI. The CDR3 is 13 residues long. The CDR3 coding sequence is TGTGCCAGCAGATGGACAGTAGCCGGGGAGCTGTTTTTT. The encoded protein is CASRWTVAGELFF. The variable domain in full, with the rest retrieved from reference TRBV2 and TRBJ2-2, is EPEVTQTPSHQVTQMGQEVILRCVPISNHLYFYWYRQILGQKVEFLVSFYNNEISEKSEIFDDQFSVERPDGSNFTLKIRSTKLEDSAMYFCASRWTVAGELFFGEGSRLTVL.